The TCR beta chain under discussion was sequenced for a study of cytomegalovirus exposure and HLA in healthy donors. Study-wide background: An analysis done earlier identified around 100 million unique TCR beta sequences from about 179 million T cells. Early release data held 75 million to 90 million unique TCRs from HLA-typed donors.

PCR used 60 Vbeta primers and 13 Jbeta primers. Method: immunoSEQ multiplex PCR; TCRdb's copy keeps in-frame clones and lacks some. The sample lists 90,000 to 150,000 clones, 76% seen once, with 9.5% to 15% in the top ten. The germline V gene encodes CDR1 LNHNV and CDR2 YYDKDF (reference sequence). This CDR3 is 15 amino acids long. Trimming took 0 bases from V and 7 from J, leaving 15 bases between them. This clone was seen a few times. The source is a woman in her forties in good health and CMV-seropositive. The chain recombines TRBV15 with TRBJ1-2, with D uncertain. The sequenced material came from PBMCs. CDR3 in amino acids: CATSRDNAGALGYTF. Written as DNA, the CDR3 is TGTGCCACCAGCAGAGATAATGCAGGCGCCCTTGGCTACACCTTC. The complete variable domain, with remaining parts taken from reference TRBV15 and TRBJ1-2, reads DAMVIQNPRYQVTQFGKPVTLSCSQTLNHNVMYWYQQKSSQAPKLLFHYYDKDFNNEADTPDNFQSRRPNTSFCFLDIRSPGLGDTAMYLCATSRDNAGALGYTFGSGTRLTVV.